This T cell receptor beta chain derives from a study of blood T cell repertoires in COVID-19. As for the study in general: T cells, B-cell-depleted T cells, or PBMCs provided the cDNA or gDNA that served as material.

This clone was counted a single time. Trimming shortened V by 2 bases and J by 7 bases, and 7 bases separated the two germline ends. Germline lookup yields CDR1 SGHRS and CDR2 YFSETQ. CDR3 size: 12 residues. Original data processing: Amplifying reference gene primers gave estimates of nucleated cell counts. This table comes from immunoSEQ multiplex PCR, and its TCRdb copy is limited to in-frame clones, with some not included. The V and J calls and clone size come from that table; D and trimming were worked out from the DNA. Here the sample spans 150,000 to 200,000 clones, 75% to 90% being singletons. Participants, about 18 to 90 years old, spanned 24 US areas. Cohorts were based on clinical histories the participants reported.

The V gene is TRBV5-1, the J gene TRBJ2-1, with D possibly TRBD2 on 6 matching bases. This receptor was taken from a woman in her 40s with acute COVID-19. Source material: PBMCs or T cells enriched from blood (not recorded which). CDR3 sequence reads: CASSFGGNEQFF. The DNA of the CDR3 is TGCGCCAGCAGCTTTGGAGGGAATGAGCAGTTCTTC.